The clone carrying this TCR beta chain was found many times. CDR3 size: 13 residues. Germline V gene sequence: CDR1 SGHNT, CDR2 YENEEA. V lost 6 bases and J lost 3, with 11 bases in between. This record comes from a study of T cells after yellow fever vaccination. TCRdb processed the 5' RACE reads anew with MiXCR; each CDR3 protein has one entry. This sample carries 200,000 to 300,000 distinct CDR3 sequences, more than 3.5% of them seen once, and the ten largest clones take over 15%. The input for sequencing was PBMCs, taken 15 days after the yellow fever booster vaccination. The genes are TRBV11-3 and TRBJ1-1; D not resolved. This sequence originates from a man aged 18 to 30 who received the YFV17D yellow fever vaccine. The CDR3 loop is CASRATEDTEAFF. The DNA of the CDR3 is TGTGCCAGCAGAGCAACAGAGGACACTGAAGCTTTCTTT.